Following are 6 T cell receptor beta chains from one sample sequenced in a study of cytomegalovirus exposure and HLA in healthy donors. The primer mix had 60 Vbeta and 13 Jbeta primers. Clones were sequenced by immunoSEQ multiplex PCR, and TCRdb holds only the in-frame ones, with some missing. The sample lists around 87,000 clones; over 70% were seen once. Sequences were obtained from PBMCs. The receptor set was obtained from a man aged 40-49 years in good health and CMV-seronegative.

CDR3 sequence (DNA): TGTGCCACCAGCTCCTTCGCGGGGCAGGGGGCCCACGTCCTGGGGGCCGGGGCCAACGTCCTGACTTTC. It translates to CATSSFAGQGAHVLGAGANVLTF. The V and J genes are TRBV15 and TRBJ2-6; 8 bases agree with TRBD1. Germline V gene sequence: CDR1 LNHNV, CDR2 YYDKDF (reference sequence). CDR3 length: 23 residues. The ends lost 5 bases at V and 4 bases at J; junction bases unmatched: 28. The complete variable domain, with remaining parts taken from reference TRBV15 and TRBJ2-6, reads DAMVIQNPRYQVTQFGKPVTLSCSQTLNHNVMYWYQQKSSQAPKLLFHYYDKDFNNEADTPDNFQSRRPNTSFCFLDIRSPGLGDTAMYLCATSSFAGQGAHVLGAGANVLTFGAGSRLTVL.

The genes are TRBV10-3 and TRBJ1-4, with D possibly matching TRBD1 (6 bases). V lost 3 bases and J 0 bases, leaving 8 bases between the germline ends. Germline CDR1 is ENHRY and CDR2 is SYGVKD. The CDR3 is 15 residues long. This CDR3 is CAISEHRATNEKLFF. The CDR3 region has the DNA TGTGCCATCAGTGAACACAGGGCAACTAATGAAAAACTGTTTTTT.

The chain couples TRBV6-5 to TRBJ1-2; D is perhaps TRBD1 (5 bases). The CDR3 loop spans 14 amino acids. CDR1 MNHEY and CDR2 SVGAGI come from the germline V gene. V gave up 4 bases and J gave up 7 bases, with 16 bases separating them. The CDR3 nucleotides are TGTGCCAGCAGTTGGACGGACACCGAGTGTGGCTACACCTTC. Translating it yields CASSWTDTECGYTF.

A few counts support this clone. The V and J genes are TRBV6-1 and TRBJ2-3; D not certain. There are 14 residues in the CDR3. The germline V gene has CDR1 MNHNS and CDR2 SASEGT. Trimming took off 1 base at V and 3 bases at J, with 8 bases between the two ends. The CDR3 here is CASSEVLVTDTQYF. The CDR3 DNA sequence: TGTGCCAGCAGTGAAGTTCTAGTTACAGATACGCAGTATTTT.

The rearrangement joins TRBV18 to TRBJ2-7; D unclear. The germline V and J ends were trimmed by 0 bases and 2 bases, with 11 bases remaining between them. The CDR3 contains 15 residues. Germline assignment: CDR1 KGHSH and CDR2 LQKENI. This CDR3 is CASSPPGLRPYEQYF. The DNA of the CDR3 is TGTGCCAGCTCACCACCGGGCCTTAGGCCCTACGAGCAGTACTTC.

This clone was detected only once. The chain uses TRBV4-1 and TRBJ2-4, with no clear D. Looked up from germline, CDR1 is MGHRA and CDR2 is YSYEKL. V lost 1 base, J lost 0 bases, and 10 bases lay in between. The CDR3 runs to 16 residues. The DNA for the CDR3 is TGCGCCAGCAGCCAAGTTAGTTTCCTAGCCAAAAACATTCAGTACTTC. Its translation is CASSQVSFLAKNIQYF.